The source of this TCR beta chain is a study of blood T cell repertoires in COVID-19. TCRdb's copy holds only in-frame clones and misses some; the assay was immunoSEQ multiplex PCR. This table holds almost 200,000 clones, roughly 90% found once. Participants were aged roughly 18 to 89 years, lived in 24 US areas, and enrolled virtually. The study assigned cohorts using participant-reported clinical history. The material sequenced was PBMCs or T cells enriched from blood (not recorded which). This TCR was sampled from a woman aged 18-29 years who had recovered from COVID-19.

The CDR3 loop reads CASRGQGSGNTIYF. In DNA, the CDR3 is TGTGCCAGCAGGGGGCAAGGATCTGGAAACACCATATATTTT. This chain connects TRBV6-5 to TRBJ1-3, with D possibly TRBD1 on 5 matching bases. Trimming took 6 bases from V and 1 from J, leaving 10 bases between them. Germline V gene data show CDR1 as MNHEY and CDR2 as SVGAGI. This CDR3 spans 14 amino acids.